The 25 T cell receptor beta chains reported below all come from one sample, sequenced in a study of response to subunit inactivated influenza vaccine (dated by TCRdb to between 2018 and 2020). The library relied on RT-PCR. The instrument given in TCRdb is Illumina HiSeq 2500. The public reads were reanalyzed by TCRdb: fastp trimming at Q25, MiXCR alignment, in-frame beta chains only. CDR3 protein sequences are deduplicated, and each keeps its most common genes and DNA. This sample is represented by 500,000 to 750,000 distinct CDR3 sequences; 11% to 15% of them were singletons. 11% of the sample is held by the ten biggest clonotypes. The starting material was PBMCs from blood, obtained roughly 12 days after vaccination. All receptors derive from a man between 50 and 59 years old who received an inactivated influenza vaccine. Donor details come from another sample of the same person, matched by shared clones.

The chain combines TRBV18 with TRBJ2-5, with D hard to call. CDR1 and CDR2 (germline): KGHSH, LQKENI. Trimming removed 0 bases at V and 4 bases at J, with 6 bases between. This CDR3 spans 13 amino acids. This chain's CDR3 is CASSPPVLETQYF. CDR3 nucleotides: TGTGCCAGCTCACCACCCGTCTTAGAGACCCAGTACTTC.

The chain uses TRBV7-9 and TRBJ2-2; the match to TRBD2 covers 12 bases. Germline loops: CDR1 SEHNR, CDR2 FQNEAQ (reference sequence). V was pared by 5 bases and J by 6 bases, with 4 bases of the junction left unmatched. The CDR3 runs to 15 residues. The DNA for the CDR3 is TGTGCCAGCAGCGTTCGGACTAGCGGGGCCGGGGAGCTGTTTTTT. Protein product: CASSVRTSGAGELFF.

Ten or more counts support this clonotype. V is TRBV7-2 and J is TRBJ2-1; the D gene is possibly TRBD1 (5 bases). The ends were cut back, 3 bases at V and 5 bases at J, with 14 bases in the middle. Germline CDR1 reads SGHTA; CDR2 reads FQGNSA. There are 15 residues in the CDR3. CDR3 in amino acids: CASSFMTWGHNEQFF. For the CDR3, the DNA is TGTGCCAGCAGCTTCATGACATGGGGCCACAATGAGCAGTTCTTC.

The J gene is TRBJ1-5, the V gene TRBV19; D remains ambiguous. The CDR3 length is 15 residues. Germline V gene lookup returns CDR1 LNHDA and CDR2 SQIVND (reference sequence). V lost 9 bases and J 2 bases, leaving 17 bases between the germline ends. As DNA, the CDR3 is TGTGCCAGCAAGTACACAGAACGAGGCAATCAGCCCCAGCATTTT. Amino acids: CASKYTERGNQPQHF.

Many counts were recorded for this clonotype. The rearrangement uses TRBV5-1 and TRBJ2-6; D unclear. Trimming stripped 4 bases from V and 0 bases from J, with 8 bases between. CDR1 is SGHRS, CDR2 YFSETQ, per germline. This CDR3 is 15 amino acids long. CDR3 in amino acids: CASSVGFSGANVLTF. DNA of the CDR3: TGCGCCAGCAGCGTAGGGTTCTCTGGGGCCAACGTCCTGACTTTC.

V gene TRBV20-1 combines with J gene TRBJ2-3; no reliable D call. Germline V gene lookup returns CDR1 DFQATT and CDR2 SNEGSKA (reference sequence). V was shortened by 0 bases and J by 6 bases, with 10 bases between the two germline ends. This CDR3 contains 13 residues. The CDR3 spells CSARDIGSDTQYF. In DNA, the CDR3 is TGCAGTGCTAGAGATATAGGGTCGGATACGCAGTATTTT.

Ten or more counts support this clonotype. The CDR3 nucleotides are TGCAGTGCTGAACGCGGGAGGGGCGAGCAGTACTTC. This encodes CSAERGRGEQYF. This rearrangement joins TRBV20-1 to TRBJ2-7, with 9 bases lining up with TRBD2. Germline assignment: CDR1 DFQATT and CDR2 SNEGSKA (reference sequence). The length of the CDR3 is 12 residues. Germline trimming cut 5 bases from V and 6 bases from J; bases unmatched to any gene: 5.

This clonotype was observed at least ten times. The chain has TRBV10-3 and TRBJ2-2; 8 bases map to TRBD2. J was trimmed by 3 bases and V by 6 bases; bases with no gene match: 15. This CDR3 has 18 amino acids. In germline, CDR1 is ENHRY, CDR2 SYGVKD. The CDR3 DNA follows: TGTGCCATCAGGACCGTCGACGGGAGGGCCTGGGACACCGGGGAGCTGTTTTTT. It yields the protein CAIRTVDGRAWDTGELFF.

V is TRBV7-8 and J is TRBJ2-7; the D gene is possibly TRBD1 (6 bases). This CDR3 comprises 15 residues. V lost 2 bases, J lost 3 bases, and 14 bases lay in between. Per the germline V gene, CDR1 is SGHVS and CDR2 is FQNEAQ. In DNA form, the CDR3 reads TGTGCCAGCAGCTTATTCGACAGGAAGGTCTACGAGCAGTACTTC. Translation gives CASSLFDRKVYEQYF.

V gene TRBV15 combines with J gene TRBJ2-5; no definite D call. The CDR3 covers 14 residues. The V end was cut by 2 bases, the J end by 3 bases, with 10 bases between. The germline V gene encodes CDR1 LNHNV and CDR2 YYDKDF (reference sequence). CDR3 sequence (DNA): TGTGCCACCAGCAGATATATCCCAAAAGAGACCCAGTACTTC. Its translation: CATSRYIPKETQYF.

This clonotype has only a few counts. The chain recombines TRBV20-1 with TRBJ1-1, with 9 nucleotides matching TRBD1. The CDR3 has 14 amino acids. Per germline, CDR1 DFQATT and CDR2 SNEGSKA (reference sequence). V gave up 2 bases and J gave up 7 bases; unmatched junction bases: 8. The CDR3 sequence: CSARRSDRGVEAFF. CDR3 DNA: TGCAGTGCTAGACGGTCGGACAGGGGCGTTGAAGCTTTCTTT.

This clonotype appeared many times. The chain is built from TRBV20-1 and TRBJ2-5; 7 bases align to TRBD1. This CDR3 region has 12 residues. The junction had 4 bases not matched to a gene; V was cut back by 3 bases and J by 6 bases. Germline loops: CDR1 DFQATT, CDR2 SNEGSKA (reference sequence). CDR3 nucleotides: TGCAGTGCTAGTGGACAGGCAAAGACCCAGTACTTC. Translation: CSASGQAKTQYF.

This clonotype was counted a few times. The V call is TRBV27, the J call TRBJ1-6; D remains unclear. Deletions cut 0 bases from V and 9 bases from J, with 15 bases between. Germline V gene lookup returns CDR1 MNHEY and CDR2 SMNVEV (reference sequence). The CDR3 is made up of 16 amino acids. CDR3 DNA sequence: TGTGCCAGCAGTTTATCGACCACCCGCGGCGGTTCACCCCTCCACTTT. It yields the protein CASSLSTTRGGSPLHF.

This clonotype was seen a few times. V usage is TRBV6-6 and J usage is TRBJ2-7; D perhaps matches TRBD1 (5 bases). Deletions cut 5 bases from V and 4 bases from J, with 9 bases between. The germline V gene has CDR1 MNHNY and CDR2 SVGAGI (reference sequence). CDR3 size: 12 residues. CDR3 bases: TGTGCCAGCAGTCTCCGACAGTACGAGCAGTACTTC. Protein sequence: CASSLRQYEQYF.

The chain is built from TRBV10-3 and TRBJ2-6; perhaps TRBD2 as D (5 bases). The CDR3 totals 14 residues. Per the germline V gene, CDR1 is ENHRY and CDR2 is SYGVKD. The V end lost 11 bases, the J end lost 1 base, and 12 bases lay between the germline ends. As DNA, the CDR3 is TGTGCCGCCCAACGGGAATCTGGGGCCAACGTCCTGACTTTC. Its translation is CAAQRESGANVLTF.

The table lists this clonotype with a few counts. In DNA form, the CDR3 reads TGCAGTGCTAGAGTTGGGACGGCAAATCAGCCCCAGCATTTT. As protein: CSARVGTANQPQHF. This chain connects TRBV20-1 to TRBJ1-5; TRBD1 is a possible D gene (5 bases). Germline V gene lookup returns CDR1 DFQATT and CDR2 SNEGSKA (reference sequence). Trimming left V 1 base short and J 4 bases short, with 11 bases between. The length of the CDR3 is 14 residues.

J is TRBJ2-1 and V is TRBV12-3 or TRBV12-4; 7 nucleotides match TRBD1. The CDR3 length is 15 residues. Trimming took 3 bases from V and 1 from J; bases not matched to a gene: 3. The CDR3 sequence is CASSFLGQSYNEQFF. The DNA of the CDR3 is TGTGCCAGCAGTTTTCTGGGACAGTCCTACAATGAGCAGTTCTTC.

This clonotype was detected only a few times. The genes are TRBV6-2 or TRBV6-3 and TRBJ1-4; D is perhaps TRBD1 (6 bases). The V end lost 8 bases, the J end lost 8 bases, and 15 bases lay between the germline ends. The CDR3 is made up of 13 amino acids. Germline loops: CDR1 MNHEY, CDR2 SVGEGT. CDR3 protein: CASRRDTSEKLFF. The CDR3 nucleotides read TGTGCCAGCCGCCGGGACACCTCAGAAAAACTGTTTTTT.

A few counts support this clonotype. The genes are TRBV5-1 and TRBJ2-3, with no clear D. Deletions cut 4 bases from V and 1 base from J, with 7 bases between. The germline CDR1 and CDR2 sequences are SGHRS and YFSETQ. This CDR3 spans 13 amino acids. The DNA for the CDR3 is TGCGCCAGCAGCCATCCGGGCACAGATACGCAGTATTTT. Translated, it gives CASSHPGTDTQYF.

This clonotype appeared a few times. The chain couples TRBV27 to TRBJ2-3; TRBD2 agrees at 11 bases. Trimming cost V 5 bases and J 7 bases; bases outside gene matches: 11. Looked up from germline, CDR1 is MNHEY and CDR2 is SMNVEV (reference sequence). CDR3 length: 16 residues. CDR3 loop: CASSPLSGRAPNTQYF. Written as DNA, the CDR3 is TGTGCCAGCAGTCCCCTTAGCGGGAGGGCCCCAAATACGCAGTATTTT.

This clonotype was detected a few times. J is TRBJ2-7 and V is TRBV4-2, with 8 bases that match TRBD1. Germline-derived CDR1 and CDR2 are LGHNA and YNFKEQ. After removal of 3 bases from V and 2 bases from J, the junction contained 9 bases not matched to a gene. The CDR3 has 16 residues. CDR3 DNA: TGTGCCAGCAGCCACCACCCTGGACAGGGAACCTACGAGCAGTACTTC. Protein: CASSHHPGQGTYEQYF.

The chain links TRBV15 to TRBJ2-3; 8 bases align to TRBD2. Germline-derived CDR1 and CDR2 are LNHNV and YYDKDF (reference sequence). After removal of 2 bases from V and 0 bases from J, the junction contained 4 bases not matched to a gene. CDR3 length equals 16 residues. CDR3 sequence: CATSRRPSGSTDTQYF. CDR3 coding DNA: TGTGCCACCAGCAGAAGACCTAGCGGGAGCACAGATACGCAGTATTTT. Together with reference TRBV15 and TRBJ2-3, the CDR3 gives the full variable domain: DAMVIQNPRYQVTQFGKPVTLSCSQTLNHNVMYWYQQKSSQAPKLLFHYYDKDFNNEADTPDNFQSRRPNTSFCFLDIRSPGLGDTAMYLCATSRRPSGSTDTQYFGPGTRLTVL.

This clonotype was seen a handful of times. The V call is TRBV15, the J call TRBJ2-1; perhaps TRBD1 as D (6 bases). The CDR3 covers 14 residues. Per the germline V gene, CDR1 is LNHNV and CDR2 is YYDKDF (reference sequence). V was pared by 1 base and J by 6 bases, with 10 bases between. CDR3 sequence: CATSRASGVNEQFF. The CDR3 nucleotides are TGTGCCACCAGCAGAGCCTCAGGGGTCAATGAGCAGTTCTTC.

J is TRBJ2-1 and V is TRBV20-1, with no clear D. Germline V gene sequence: CDR1 DFQATT, CDR2 SNEGSKA (reference sequence). V lost 3 bases and J lost 15, with 12 bases in between. The CDR3 runs 10 residues. The CDR3 DNA reads TGCAGTGCTAGGATGGACGGGCTGTTCTTC. Encoded protein: CSARMDGLFF.

This clonotype has more than one count but fewer than ten. The J gene is TRBJ1-1, the V gene TRBV5-5; D is uncertain. With 1 base removed from V and 8 bases from J, the gap between germline ends came to 12 bases. The CDR3 contains 13 residues. The germline gives CDR1 SGHKS, CDR2 YYEKEE (reference sequence). CDR3 region: CASSLYGRAEAFF. CDR3 in DNA: TGTGCCAGCAGCTTGTATGGGAGGGCAGAAGCTTTCTTT.